This TCR beta chain originates from a study of blood T cell repertoires in COVID-19. At the level of the study: T cells, B-cell-depleted T cells, or PBMCs supplied cDNA or gDNA.

Per germline, CDR1 SGHRS and CDR2 YFSETQ. V shed 0 bases, J shed 9 bases, and the junction held 2 bases outside the gene matches. The CDR3 sequence is 13 residues long. Profiling relied on immunoSEQ multiplex PCR, and the TCRdb table lists in-frame clones only, not all of them. The table shows hundreds of thousands of clones, with more than 75% occurring only once. This clonotype was sampled from a woman in her 30s who had recovered from COVID-19. The chain carries TRBV5-1 and TRBJ2-1, with 8 bases matching TRBD2. Material: PBMCs or T cells enriched from blood (not recorded which). CDR3 loop: CASSLAGGREQFF. CDR3 coding DNA: TGCGCCAGCAGCTTGGCGGGGGGGCGTGAGCAGTTCTTC.